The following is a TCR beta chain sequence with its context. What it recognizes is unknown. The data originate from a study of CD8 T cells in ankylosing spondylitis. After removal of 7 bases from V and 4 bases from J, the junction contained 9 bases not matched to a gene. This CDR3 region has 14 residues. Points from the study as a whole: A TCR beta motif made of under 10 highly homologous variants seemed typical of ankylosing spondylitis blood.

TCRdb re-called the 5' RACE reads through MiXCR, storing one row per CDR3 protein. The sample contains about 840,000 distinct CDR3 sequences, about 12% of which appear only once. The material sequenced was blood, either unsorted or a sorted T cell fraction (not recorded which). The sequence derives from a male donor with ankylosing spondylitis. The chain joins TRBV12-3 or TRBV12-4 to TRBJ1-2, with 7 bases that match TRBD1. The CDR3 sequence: CASTSRGLSYGYTF. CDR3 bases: TGTGCCAGCACCAGTAGGGGGCTTAGCTATGGCTACACCTTC.